This is a list of T cell receptor beta chains from one sample in a study of cytomegalovirus exposure and HLA in healthy donors. Clones were sequenced by immunoSEQ multiplex PCR, and TCRdb holds only the in-frame ones, with some missing. This sample has roughly 180,000 clones; 80% to 90% occur once, and the top ten carry approximately 1.2%. Material: PBMCs. The receptors originated from a girl aged 2 to 9 in good health and CMV-seropositive. Both conserved end residues are part of each CDR3. Expanded clones are given a class, and other clones once, few, many or no size at all.

>TRBJ1-2|.|TRBV5-6
CASSLAPRGQGDYGYTF
>TRBJ2-2|.|TRBV5-1
CASSIGRTTEAGVGTGELFF
>TRBJ2-7|.|TRBV5-5
CASSFPLSPYEQYF
>TRBJ2-7|.|TRBV18
CASSPSIGYEQYF
>TRBJ2-7|.|TRBV18
CASSPRLDHYEQYF
>TRBJ1-2|.|TRBV30
CAWIWITGNYGYTF
>TRBJ1-1|.|TRBV5-4
CASSLDQVEAFF
>TRBJ1-1|few|TRBV5-4
CASSFFGGEGGNTEAFF
>TRBJ1-2|.|TRBV6-4
CASSEHPGQGFGYTF
>TRBJ1-6|.|TRBV15
CATSRVADFYNSPLHF
>TRBJ2-7|.|TRBV12-5
CASGLVAGSYEQYF
>TRBJ2-7|few|TRBV5-1
CASSPVPKDRLQYF
>TRBJ1-2|.|TRBV6-1
CASSETGTGYYGYTF
>.|once|TRBV4-1
CASSPQGGRSYEQYF
>TRBJ1-1|.|TRBV5-1
CASSPRRGYTEAFF
>TRBJ1-4|few|TRBV5-1
CASRETGAANEKLFF
>TRBJ2-5|.|TRBV29-1
CSVFGGGDGETQYF
>TRBJ2-1|.|TRBV5-1
CASSLTQGGGSNEQFF
>TRBJ2-7|.|TRBV21-1
CASSKSSPYGYEQYF
>TRBJ2-5|once|TRBV7-9
CASSFPSSGQETQYF
>TRBJ1-5|once|TRBV27
CASSPFPTGVNQPQHF
>TRBJ2-2|once|TRBV25-1
CASSRGTSGRLAGELFF
>TRBJ1-4|.|TRBV29-1
CSVEGAANEKLFF
>TRBJ2-7|once|TRBV11-3
CASSDHGQGLSYEQYF
>TRBJ1-3|.|TRBV9
CASSVASGTGPIGNTIYF
>TRBJ2-5|.|TRBV20-1
CSARGGETQYF
>TRBJ1-2|.|TRBV6-1
CASSEILTGGYTF
>TRBJ1-6|.|TRBV9
CASSATGENSPLHF
>TRBJ1-1|.|TRBV9
CASSTNGGEAFF
>TRBJ1-1|.|TRBV30
CAWNRGGAGTEAFF
>TRBJ2-3|.|TRBV4-1
CASSPRSGGTDTQYF
>TRBJ2-7|.|TRBV29-1
CSVTLGQGSSYEQYF
>TRBJ2-7|.|TRBV10-2
CASGGDFSYEQYF
>TRBJ1-2|.|TRBV6-1
CASSRPGNYGYTF
>TRBJ2-1|.|TRBV5-1
CASSFGDRGYNEQFF
>TRBJ1-1|.|TRBV13
CASSFDSACEAFF
>TRBJ2-5|once|TRBV11-3
CASSKPLLQETQYF
>TRBJ1-4|.|TRBV5-1
CASSGETGEKLFF
>TRBJ1-3|.|TRBV6-5
CASSYRGGWPGNTIYF
>TRBJ2-4|.|TRBV30
CAWSRADIQYF
>TRBJ2-1|.|TRBV5-4
CASSLERRQQFF
>TRBJ2-1|.|TRBV5-4
CASSFWLRLASYNEQFF